This record concerns one TCR beta chain sequence. The sample is drawn from a study of blood T cell repertoires in COVID-19. As for the study in general: Donors in the United States, Italy and Spain gave samples during acute or convalescent COVID-19.

Sequencing used immunoSEQ multiplex PCR; TCRdb keeps in-frame clones, though not all of them. This table holds roughly 300,000 clones, under 95% found once. All enrollees were roughly 18 to 89 years old and from 20 to 25 US areas. Cohort allocation depended upon clinical history that participants reported. This CDR3 is built from 15 residues. CDR1 is MNHEY and CDR2 is SVGAGI in the germline V gene. V gave up 4 bases and J gave up 7 bases, with 19 bases separating them. Specimen: PBMCs or T cells enriched from blood (not recorded which). V and J are TRBV6-5 and TRBJ1-1; TRBD1 is a possible D gene (6 bases). The clonotype was recovered from a woman aged 40 to 50 with acute COVID-19. CDR3 in amino acids: CASSSDRTGVLEAFF. DNA for the CDR3: TGTGCCAGCAGTTCGGACAGAACTGGGGTCCTTGAAGCTTTCTTT.